This TCR beta chain was sequenced in a study of human T cells and chemical hapten exposure. Specified time point: patch test 3, about 24 weeks after DPC sensitization. Indicated treatment: therapeutic diphenylcyclopropenone sensitization with weekly scalp DPC. Ahead of applying each patch test, blood was sampled. Each donor was an alopecia patient between 18 and 70 years of age who qualified for DPC. This clonotype was picked up many times. Using its own MiXCR run on the RACE reads, TCRdb lists one record per CDR3 protein. The table lists about 48,000 distinct CDR3 sequences, about 10% of them singletons. Trimming stripped 3 bases from V and 2 bases from J, with 11 bases between. The CDR3 sequence is 14 residues long.

This clonotype was obtained from a woman aged 35 to 49 with alopecia areata. Some clones in this sample may be carry-over from other donors' samples. Sequencing was performed on whole blood, taken in connection with sensitization to the hapten diphenylcyclopropenone (DPC). The V gene is TRBV12-3 or TRBV12-4, the J gene TRBJ2-7; D may be TRBD1 (5 bases). The DNA of the CDR3 is TGTGCCAGCAGTTTGGGCTTAGGGGCCTACGAGCAGTACTTC. This sequence encodes CASSLGLGAYEQYF.